The 12 T cell receptor beta chains below all came from one sample that was sequenced in a study of T cells in Graves' hyperthyroidism and ophthalmopathy. It was RNA transcripts that yielded the amplified TCR beta CDR3 regions. HTBI primers were employed in a first-round RT-PCR of the TCR CDR3. TCRdb reprocessed the multiplex PCR reads via MiXCR and lists one record per CDR3 protein. The sample carries more than 500,000 distinct CDR3 sequences, about 45% recorded once. What was sequenced was peripheral blood or thyroid tissue (not recorded which). The receptors come from an adult woman with Graves' disease, either hyperthyroidism or ophthalmopathy (not recorded which).

This clonotype was picked up a small number of times. The chain uses TRBV6-2 or TRBV6-3 and TRBJ2-7; D gene uncertain. This CDR3 comprises 13 residues. Deletions cut 5 bases from V and 4 bases from J, with 12 bases between. Per the germline V gene, CDR1 is MNHEY and CDR2 is SVGEGT. The CDR3 loop reads CASSISRFYEQYF. The DNA for the CDR3 is TGTGCCAGCAGTATCTCAAGGTTTTACGAGCAGTACTTC.

This clonotype was picked up many times. The gene calls are TRBV6-5 and TRBJ2-6; D not resolved. V was shortened by 1 base and J by 0 bases, with 4 bases between the two germline ends. The CDR3 covers 15 residues. Germline CDR1 and CDR2: MNHEY and SVGAGI. This CDR3 reads CASSYWHSGANVLTF. In DNA form, the CDR3 reads TGTGCCAGCAGTTACTGGCACTCTGGGGCCAACGTCCTGACTTTC.

This clonotype has ten or more counts. The CDR3 region is CATPQPHSNQPQHF. The CDR3 coding sequence is TGTGCCACCCCCCAGCCGCATAGCAATCAGCCCCAGCATTTT. The chain uses TRBV14 and TRBJ1-5, with D unresolved. The V gene's germline CDR1 is SGHDN and CDR2 FVKESK. Trimming took off 10 bases at V and 0 bases at J, with 13 bases between the two ends. CDR3 size: 14 residues.

This clonotype was detected ten times or more. The rearrangement uses TRBV11-2 and TRBJ1-1, with a weak D call TRBD1 (5 bases). Germline V gene lookup returns CDR1 SGHAT and CDR2 FQNNGV. V gave up 3 bases and J gave up 5 bases, with 16 bases separating them. The CDR3 covers 15 residues. The CDR3 sequence: CASSLYPGPKTEAFF. CDR3 nucleotide sequence: TGTGCCAGCAGCTTGTACCCGGGACCGAAGACTGAAGCTTTCTTT.

V and J are TRBV29-1 and TRBJ1-1; D ambiguous. Germline CDR1 is SQVTM and CDR2 is ANQGSEA. Trimming cost V 4 bases and J 0 bases, with 9 bases left between them. The CDR3 loop spans 13 amino acids. The CDR3 DNA reads as TGCAGCGTTGTAAGGGCCATGAACACTGAAGCTTTCTTT. Residues: CSVVRAMNTEAFF.

This clonotype was recorded a few times. The chain links TRBV27 to TRBJ1-1; tentative D call: TRBD1 (6 bases). This CDR3 region has 13 residues. V lost 6 bases, J lost 5 bases, and 13 bases lay in between. Germline CDR1 and CDR2: MNHEY and SMNVEV (reference sequence). CDR3 coding DNA: TGTGCCAGCAGCTTCATCAGGGGTACTGAAGCTTTCTTT. Encoded protein: CASSFIRGTEAFF.

The rearrangement uses TRBV9 and TRBJ1-4; no clear D gene. V dropped 0 bases and J dropped 8 bases, with 26 bases sitting between them. The germline V gene encodes CDR1 SGDLS and CDR2 YYNGEE. CDR3 length: 19 residues. For the CDR3, the DNA is TGTGCCAGCAGCGTAGCTACGGGCAGCTTCGGTACAATGGACGAAAAACTGTTTTTT. Protein product: CASSVATGSFGTMDEKLFF.

The chain employs TRBV29-1 and TRBJ1-2; D ambiguous. The CDR3 sequence is 11 residues long. Germline lookup yields CDR1 SQVTM and CDR2 ANQGSEA. V lost 7 bases, J lost 4 bases, and 10 bases lay in between. This CDR3 is CSGASLYGYTF. DNA for the CDR3: TGCAGCGGGGCCAGCCTCTATGGCTACACCTTC.

This clonotype was counted ten times or more. V and J are TRBV20-1 and TRBJ1-4; no clear D gene. This CDR3 contains 14 residues. The germline V gene encodes CDR1 DFQATT and CDR2 SNEGSKA (reference sequence). Trimming took off 0 bases at V and 5 bases at J, with 10 bases between the two ends. The chain's CDR3 is CSARDSFQNEKLFF. Written as DNA, the CDR3 is TGCAGTGCTAGAGATAGCTTCCAAAATGAAAAACTGTTTTTT.

CDR3 DNA sequence: TGTGCCAGCAAACAGGGGAAAAGCACCTTC. This translates into CASKQGKSTF. This chain joins TRBV6-5 and TRBJ1-2, with TRBD1 identical over 7 bases. V gave up 7 bases and J gave up 13 bases; unmatched junction bases: 6. CDR1 and CDR2 from the germline V gene are MNHEY and SVGAGI. The CDR3 length is 10 residues.

This clonotype turned up a few times. The rearrangement joins TRBV6-6 to TRBJ2-5; 11 nucleotides align to TRBD2. J gave up 5 bases and V 2 bases, and 10 bases lay outside the gene matches. The germline CDR1 and CDR2 sequences are MNHNY and SVGAGI (reference sequence). The CDR3 consists of 17 residues. Here the CDR3 DNA reads TGTGCCAGCAGTTACCGGGGCCTAGCGGGAGGTCAGGAGACCCAGTACTTC. Residues: CASSYRGLAGGQETQYF.

The J gene is TRBJ1-6, the V gene TRBV25-1; D call uncertain. CDR3 size: 19 residues. Trimming stripped 4 bases from V and 0 bases from J, with 19 bases between. Per germline, CDR1 MGHDK and CDR2 SYGVNS. CDR3 sequence: CASSARDDLRSSYNSPLHF. The CDR3 DNA reads TGTGCCAGCAGTGCTAGAGATGACTTGAGGAGCTCCTATAATTCACCCCTCCACTTT.